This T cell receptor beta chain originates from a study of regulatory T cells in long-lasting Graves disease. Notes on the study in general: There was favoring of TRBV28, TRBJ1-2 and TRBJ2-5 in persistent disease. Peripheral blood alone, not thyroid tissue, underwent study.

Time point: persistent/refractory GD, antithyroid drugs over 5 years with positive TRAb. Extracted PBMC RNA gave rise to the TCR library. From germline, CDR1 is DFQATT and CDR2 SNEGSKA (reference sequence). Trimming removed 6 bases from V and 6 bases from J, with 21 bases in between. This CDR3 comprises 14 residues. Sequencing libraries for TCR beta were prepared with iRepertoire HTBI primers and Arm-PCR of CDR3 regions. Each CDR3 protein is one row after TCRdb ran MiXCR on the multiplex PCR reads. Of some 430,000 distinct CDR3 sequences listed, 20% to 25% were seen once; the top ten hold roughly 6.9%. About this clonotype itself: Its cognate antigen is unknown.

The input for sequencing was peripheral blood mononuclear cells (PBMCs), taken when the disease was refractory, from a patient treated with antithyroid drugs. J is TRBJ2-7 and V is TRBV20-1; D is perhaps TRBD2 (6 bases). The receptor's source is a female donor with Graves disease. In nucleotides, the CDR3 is TGCAGTGCAGTCCAGACAGCGGGTACAGGCGAGCAGTACTTC. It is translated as CSAVQTAGTGEQYF.